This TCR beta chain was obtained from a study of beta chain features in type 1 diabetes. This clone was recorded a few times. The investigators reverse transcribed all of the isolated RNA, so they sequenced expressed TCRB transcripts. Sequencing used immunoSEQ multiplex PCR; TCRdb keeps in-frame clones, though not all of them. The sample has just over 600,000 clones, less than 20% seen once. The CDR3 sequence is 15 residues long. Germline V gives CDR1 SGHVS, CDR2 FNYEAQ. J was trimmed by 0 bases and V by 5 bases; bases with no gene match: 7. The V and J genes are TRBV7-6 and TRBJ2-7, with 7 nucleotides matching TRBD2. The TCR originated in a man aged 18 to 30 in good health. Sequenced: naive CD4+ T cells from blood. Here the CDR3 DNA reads TGTGCCAGCAGCGGGGGGGGTCAACCCTCCTACGAGCAGTACTTC. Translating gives CASSGGGQPSYEQYF. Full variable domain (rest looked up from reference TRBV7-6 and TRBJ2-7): GAGVSQSPRYKVTKRGQDVALRCDPISGHVSLYWYRQALGQGPEFLTYFNYEAQQDKSGLPNDRFSAERPEGSISTLTIQRTEQRDSAMYRCASSGGGQPSYEQYFGPGTRLTVT.